The 31 T cell receptor beta chains below all came from one sample that was sequenced in a study of T cells after posttransplantation cyclophosphamide. Using immunoSEQ multiplex PCR, the repertoire was profiled, and TCRdb retains in-frame clones only, with some absent. The sample consists of about 47,000 clones, under 95% of them appearing once. The sample consisted of PBMCs. The receptors stem from a woman in her twenties or thirties in good health and a related stem cell transplant donor.

V gene TRBV7-2 combines with J gene TRBJ1-6, with D possibly matching TRBD1 (6 bases). CDR3 length equals 14 residues. V was shortened by 5 bases and J by 7 bases, with 12 bases between the two germline ends. The germline V gene has CDR1 SGHTA and CDR2 FQGNSA. CDR3 amino acids: CASSEDSPNSPLHF. CDR3 DNA sequence: TGTGCCAGCAGCGAGGACAGCCCCAATTCACCCCTCCACTTT.

V usage is TRBV19 and J usage is TRBJ2-3; 14 bases line up with TRBD2. J gave up 1 base and V 5 bases, and 5 bases lay outside the gene matches. Germline V gene data show CDR1 as LNHDA and CDR2 as SQIVND (reference sequence). This CDR3 is built from 17 residues. The chain's CDR3 is CASSPGLAGGRTDTQYF. The DNA for the CDR3 is TGTGCCAGTAGTCCCGGACTAGCGGGGGGCCGCACAGATACGCAGTATTTT.

The chain links TRBV28 to TRBJ1-4; D unresolved. The CDR3 spans 13 residues. Germline V lookup: CDR1 MDHEN, CDR2 SYDVKM. V lost 9 bases and J lost 0, with 8 bases in between. The CDR3 nucleotides read TGTGCCAGTACTTCCACAACTAATGAAAAACTGTTTTTT. Protein: CASTSTTNEKLFF.

V is TRBV28 and J is TRBJ2-1, with TRBD2 matching 10 bases. J lost 4 bases, V lost 4 bases, and 7 bases had no gene match. The CDR3 contains 16 residues. The germline V gene has CDR1 MDHEN and CDR2 SYDVKM. The CDR3: CASSSRSGGFYNEQFF. CDR3 in DNA: TGTGCCAGCAGTTCGCGTAGCGGGGGGTTTTACAATGAGCAGTTCTTC.

The chain uses TRBV6-6 and TRBJ2-3; TRBD2 matches at 16 bases. In germline, CDR1 is MNHNY, CDR2 SVGAGI (reference sequence). V was clipped by 6 bases and J by 14 bases; unmatched bases: 11. The CDR3 length is 15 residues. CDR3 residues: CASSRPGLAGGDLYF. The DNA of the CDR3 is TGTGCCAGCAGCCGCCCGGGACTAGCGGGGGGGGATCTGTATTTT.

The chain carries TRBV7-8 and TRBJ2-7; 7 nucleotides align to TRBD2. Germline V CDR1 and CDR2: SGHVS, FQNEAQ. Trimming took 5 bases from V and 0 from J; bases not matched to a gene: 7. The CDR3 is made up of 15 amino acids. The CDR3 DNA reads TGTGCCAGCAGCGCCCCCCAGCGGGGCTCCTACGAGCAGTACTTC. It specifies CASSAPQRGSYEQYF.

V usage is TRBV5-3 and J usage is TRBJ1-2; 10 nucleotides align to TRBD1. TRBV5-3 is assigned to the ORF class and has an uncertain function. The CDR3 extends over 17 amino acids. Trimming took 0 bases from V and 7 from J; bases not matched to a gene: 12. The chain's CDR3 is CARSLATGGSFGCGYTF. CDR3 coding DNA: TGTGCCAGAAGCTTGGCGACAGGGGGCAGTTTCGGCTGTGGCTACACCTTC.

This sequence joins TRBV28 and TRBJ1-2, with 7 bases identical to TRBD1. Germline V CDR1 and CDR2: MDHEN, SYDVKM. With 6 bases clipped from V and 1 base from J, the junction kept 11 bases outside the gene matches. This CDR3 spans 16 amino acids. The CDR3 loop is CASSPGLGQLNYGYTF. The CDR3 DNA reads TGTGCCAGCAGCCCCGGTTTGGGACAGCTTAACTATGGCTACACCTTC.

The chain is built from TRBV5-6 and TRBJ2-3; the D gene is possibly TRBD2 (5 bases). This CDR3 contains 15 residues. The germline CDR1 and CDR2 sequences are SGHDT and YYEEEE. Trimming stripped 4 bases from V and 6 bases from J, with 18 bases between. CDR3 coding DNA: TGTGCCAGCAGCCCCAGGTTGGCCCGGAGGGATACGCAGTATTTT. It yields the protein CASSPRLARRDTQYF.

This chain joins TRBV15 and TRBJ1-6; TRBD1 aligns across 7 bases. V lost 4 bases to trimming and J lost 0 bases; unmatched junction nucleotides: 9. CDR3 size: 18 residues. Germline-derived CDR1 and CDR2 are LNHNV and YYDKDF (reference sequence). CDR3 loop: CATSNALDRSSYNSPLHF. Written as DNA, the CDR3 is TGTGCCACCAGCAACGCCCTGGACAGGAGCTCCTATAATTCACCCCTCCACTTT.

The genes are TRBV4-3 and TRBJ2-5; 9 bases line up with TRBD2. The CDR3 loop spans 15 amino acids. V was pared by 3 bases and J by 4 bases, with 6 bases of the junction left unmatched. Per the germline V gene, CDR1 is LGHNA and CDR2 is YSLEER. The CDR3 protein is CASSQRGGAIETQYF. CDR3 DNA sequence: TGCGCCAGCAGCCAGCGCGGGGGGGCCATAGAGACCCAGTACTTC.

The V call is TRBV30, the J call TRBJ1-5, with a weak D call TRBD1 (5 bases). Germline loops: CDR1 GTSNPN, CDR2 SVGIG (reference sequence). The V end lost 0 bases, the J end lost 4 bases, and 16 bases lay between the germline ends. The CDR3 contains 16 residues. The CDR3 reads CAWSVPRGYGNQPQHF. The CDR3 DNA sequence: TGTGCCTGGAGTGTACCTCGGGGGTATGGGAATCAGCCCCAGCATTTT.

This clone was picked up one time. V and J are TRBV9 and TRBJ1-2; unclear D gene. Per the germline V gene, CDR1 is SGDLS and CDR2 is YYNGEE. Trimming removed 4 bases at V and 2 bases at J, with 12 bases between. The CDR3 consists of 14 residues. CDR3 nucleotide sequence: TGTGCCAGCAGCTTCCGCGATCCCAACTATGGCTACACCTTC. Encoded protein: CASSFRDPNYGYTF.

This clone has just one count. This chain connects TRBV5-4 to TRBJ2-1, with 8 bases fitting TRBD1. J was trimmed by 10 bases and V by 7 bases; bases with no gene match: 16. Germline lookup yields CDR1 SGHNT and CDR2 YYREEE (reference sequence). The CDR3 loop spans 15 amino acids. The CDR3 spells CASSSRSDRALEQFF. CDR3 nucleotide sequence: TGTGCCAGCTCCTCAAGATCGGACAGGGCATTGGAGCAGTTCTTC.

This clone was recorded once. The chain uses TRBV7-6 and TRBJ2-7, with 10 bases that match TRBD1. The V and J ends lost 5 bases and 4 bases, in that order; junction bases with no gene match: 11. Germline CDR1 reads SGHVS; CDR2 reads FNYEAQ. The CDR3 spans 16 residues. The CDR3 sequence is CASSSQSGQGIYEQYF. As DNA, the CDR3 is TGTGCCAGCAGCAGCCAGTCGGGACAGGGGATATACGAGCAGTACTTC.

J is TRBJ2-4 and V is TRBV28, with D possibly being TRBD1 (5 bases). CDR1 and CDR2 (germline): MDHEN, SYDVKM. CDR3 length: 14 amino acids. Trimming took 5 bases from V and 9 from J, leaving 17 bases between them. CDR3 DNA sequence: TGTGCCAGCAGTCTAAATCGAGATGGGGCCATTCAGTACTTC. Translation gives CASSLNRDGAIQYF. Looking up the rest from reference TRBV28 and TRBJ2-4 gives the full variable domain: DVKVTQSSRYLVKRTGEKVFLECVQDMDHENMFWYRQDPGLGLRLIYFSYDVKMKEKGDIPEGYSVSREKKERFSLILESASTNQTSMYLCASSLNRDGAIQYFGAGTRLSVL.

CDR3 nucleotide sequence: TGTGCCTGGAGTGTCGGAGGGACTGGGGCCAACGTCCTGACTTTC. It yields the protein CAWSVGGTGANVLTF. This chain links TRBV30 with TRBJ2-6, with a weak D call TRBD2 (6 bases). The CDR3 spans 15 residues. Germline values: CDR1 GTSNPN, CDR2 SVGIG (reference sequence). The V end was cut by 0 bases, the J end by 2 bases, with 8 bases between. Full variable domain (remainder filled in from reference TRBV30 and TRBJ2-6): SQTIHQWPATLVQPVGSPLSLECTVEGTSNPNLYWYRQAAGRGLQLLFYSVGIGQISSEVPQNLSASRPQDRQFILSSKKLLLSDSGFYLCAWSVGGTGANVLTFGAGSRLTVL.

The chain joins TRBV18 to TRBJ1-1; no clear D gene. V was shortened by 3 bases and J by 0 bases, with 11 bases between the two germline ends. The CDR3 runs to 15 residues. Per the germline V gene, CDR1 is KGHSH and CDR2 is LQKENI. DNA for the CDR3: TGTGCCAGCTCACCTCCGCAGGTGGTGAACACTGAAGCTTTCTTT. Residues: CASSPPQVVNTEAFF.

This clone showed up just a few times. The chain joins TRBV19 to TRBJ1-4; D is uncertain. Trimming removed 11 bases at V and 3 bases at J, with 19 bases between. Germline V gene sequence: CDR1 LNHDA, CDR2 SQIVND (reference sequence). The length of the CDR3 is 15 residues. The CDR3 nucleotides are TGTGCCTGCCAATCTTCCGGGAGCCCTAATGAAAAACTGTTTTTT. It codes for CACQSSGSPNEKLFF. The full variable domain, its missing parts supplied by reference TRBV19 and TRBJ1-4, is DGGITQSPKYLFRKEGQNVTLSCEQNLNHDAMYWYRQDPGQGLRLIYYSQIVNDFQKGDIAEGYSVSREKKESFPLTVTSAQKNPTAFYLCACQSSGSPNEKLFFGSGTQLSVL.

The chain links TRBV18 to TRBJ2-3, with 9 bases matching TRBD2. The trim removed 0 bases at V and 2 bases at J, leaving 6 bases unmatched. The CDR3 has 17 residues. Germline loops: CDR1 KGHSH, CDR2 LQKENI. CDR3 protein: CASSPPGLAGSTDTQYF. CDR3 nucleotides: TGTGCCAGCTCACCACCAGGGCTAGCGGGGTCCACAGATACGCAGTATTTT.

The chain carries TRBV2 and TRBJ1-5; 8 positions match TRBD1. Germline lookup yields CDR1 SNHLY and CDR2 FYNNEI. Trimming removed 3 bases from V and 5 bases from J; junction bases left unmatched: 3. This CDR3 contains 14 residues. The CDR3 DNA reads as TGTGCCAGCAGTGAGAACAGGGGGGATCAGCCCCAGCATTTT. It specifies CASSENRGDQPQHF.

This chain connects TRBV5-1 to TRBJ1-2, with 11 bases lining up with TRBD1. J was trimmed by 1 base and V by 2 bases; bases with no gene match: 7. Germline V CDR1 and CDR2: SGHRS, YFSETQ. This CDR3 is built from 17 residues. CDR3 sequence: CASSLATGTGGNYGYTF. The CDR3, as DNA: TGCGCCAGCAGCTTAGCCACCGGGACAGGGGGTAACTATGGCTACACCTTC.

This chain connects TRBV28 to TRBJ1-2; D possibly corresponds to TRBD1 (6 bases). Germline CDR1 is MDHEN and CDR2 is SYDVKM. V shed 5 bases and J shed 4 bases, with 14 bases lying between them. The length of the CDR3 is 14 residues. The chain's CDR3 is CASSTGTRGYGYTF. For the CDR3, the DNA is TGTGCCAGCAGTACCGGGACACGCGGCTATGGCTACACCTTC.

Here the CDR3 DNA reads TGTGCCAGCAGCTTAGACCCAACTTGGAGAGCGACTGAAGCTTTCTTT. It codes for CASSLDPTWRATEAFF. The chain carries TRBV7-2 and TRBJ1-1, with no clear D. Deletions cut 1 base from V and 5 bases from J, with 17 bases between. Germline CDR1 is SGHTA and CDR2 is FQGNSA. This CDR3 spans 16 amino acids.

V and J are TRBV19 and TRBJ1-6, with 12 bases aligning to TRBD1. Germline CDR1 is LNHDA and CDR2 is SQIVND (reference sequence). The CDR3 runs to 17 residues. V lost 6 bases, J lost 6 bases, and 9 bases stayed unmatched. The CDR3 region has the DNA TGTGCCAGTAGCGCGATGGGGGACAGGGGGCGTAATTCACCCCTCCACTTT. Residues: CASSAMGDRGRNSPLHF.

The J gene is TRBJ1-6, the V gene TRBV15, with D perhaps matching TRBD1 (5 bases). CDR1 and CDR2 from the germline V gene are LNHNV and YYDKDF (reference sequence). There are 12 residues in the CDR3. The V end was cut by 4 bases, the J end by 9 bases, with 7 bases between. The CDR3 region has the DNA TGTGCCACCAGCAACACAGGTTCACCCCTCCACTTT. Translating gives CATSNTGSPLHF.

This chain uses TRBV29-1 with TRBJ2-3; no clear D gene. Trimming stripped 4 bases from V and 3 bases from J, with 8 bases between. The CDR3 consists of 12 residues. Germline V lookup: CDR1 SQVTM, CDR2 ANQGSEA. Here the CDR3 DNA reads TGCAGCGTTGTTCCCCCGACAGATACGCAGTATTTT. Translated, it gives CSVVPPTDTQYF.

The V gene is TRBV15, the J gene TRBJ2-1; D might be TRBD2 (5 bases). Trimming stripped 5 bases from V and 7 bases from J, with 21 bases between. CDR3 length: 16 amino acids. Germline CDR1 is LNHNV and CDR2 is YYDKDF (reference sequence). The CDR3 DNA reads TGTGCCACCAGCCGTTTCGGGGTGGGTGGCTGGAATGAGCAGTTCTTC. Amino acid sequence: CATSRFGVGGWNEQFF. The complete variable domain, with remaining parts taken from reference TRBV15 and TRBJ2-1, reads DAMVIQNPRYQVTQFGKPVTLSCSQTLNHNVMYWYQQKSSQAPKLLFHYYDKDFNNEADTPDNFQSRRPNTSFCFLDIRSPGLGDTAMYLCATSRFGVGGWNEQFFGPGTRLTVL.

The chain couples TRBV27 to TRBJ2-1; 9 nucleotides align to TRBD2. The CDR3 is made up of 14 amino acids. V shed 3 bases, J shed 7 bases, and the junction held 4 bases outside the gene matches. Germline V lookup: CDR1 MNHEY, CDR2 SMNVEV (reference sequence). This chain's CDR3 is CASSFELAGNEQFF. The CDR3 DNA sequence: TGTGCCAGCAGTTTTGAGCTAGCGGGGAATGAGCAGTTCTTC.

This rearrangement joins TRBV25-1 to TRBJ2-3; D possibly corresponds to TRBD2 (6 bases). The ends were cut back, 4 bases at V and 7 bases at J, with 24 bases in the middle. Germline lookup yields CDR1 MGHDK and CDR2 SYGVNS. The CDR3 covers 17 residues. CDR3 region: CASSGHLLSGGLNTQYF. The CDR3 coding sequence is TGTGCCAGCAGTGGCCACCTCTTGTCCGGGGGTCTAAATACGCAGTATTTT.

V and J are TRBV5-6 and TRBJ2-5; 10 bases fit TRBD1. The germline V gene has CDR1 SGHDT and CDR2 YYEEEE. This CDR3 comprises 14 residues. J lost 1 base, V lost 6 bases, and 3 bases had no gene match. The DNA of the CDR3 is TGTGCCAGCACCGGGGACAGGGGCCAAGAGACCCAGTACTTC. Translation: CASTGDRGQETQYF.